The rows below give T cell receptor beta chains drawn from one sample of a study of STAT5B mutations in CD4+ large granular lymphocyte leukemia. TCRdb's table, derived via immunoSEQ multiplex PCR, lists solely in-frame clones and lacks some. The repertoire holds 35,000 or so clones, with nearly 90% as singletons. The sample comprised CD4+ T cells from blood buffy coats. Source of these receptors: a human donor in good health. Both conserved end residues are part of each CDR3. D genes are given only for firm matches. Only part of the rows carry a size: once, few, many, or a class if the clone is expanded.

j_gene: TRBJ2-5; v_gene: TRBV19; abundance: NA; d_gene: NA; CDR3aa: CASRTGQLGQETQYF; CDR3nt: TGTGCCAGTAGAACCGGGCAACTGGGCCAAGAGACCCAGTACTTC
j_gene: TRBJ1-4; v_gene: TRBV4-1; abundance: NA; d_gene: NA; CDR3aa: CASSQGRGENEKLFF; CDR3nt: TGCGCCAGCAGCCAAGGTCGAGGGGAAAATGAAAAACTGTTTTTT
j_gene: TRBJ1-1; v_gene: TRBV7-9; abundance: NA; d_gene: NA; CDR3aa: CASSKMEDTEAFF; CDR3nt: TGTGCCAGCAGCAAGATGGAGGACACTGAAGCTTTCTTT
j_gene: TRBJ2-1; v_gene: TRBV28; abundance: NA; d_gene: NA; CDR3aa: CASSLSDEQFF; CDR3nt: TGTGCCAGCAGTCTGAGCGATGAGCAGTTCTTC
j_gene: TRBJ2-7; v_gene: TRBV7-2; abundance: once; d_gene: NA; CDR3aa: CASSEWGTYEQYF; CDR3nt: TGTGCCAGCAGCGAGTGGGGAACCTACGAGCAGTACTTC
j_gene: TRBJ2-3; v_gene: TRBV19; abundance: NA; d_gene: NA; CDR3aa: CASDDRAGDTQYF; CDR3nt: TGTGCCAGTGATGATCGGGCAGGAGATACGCAGTATTTT
j_gene: TRBJ1-5; v_gene: TRBV7-8; abundance: few; d_gene: TRBD1; CDR3aa: CAGRTGVEGNQPQHF; CDR3nt: TGTGCCGGTAGGACAGGGGTGGAAGGCAATCAGCCCCAGCATTTT
j_gene: TRBJ1-3; v_gene: TRBV28; abundance: NA; d_gene: TRBD1; CDR3aa: CASSHDRVDGNTIYF; CDR3nt: TGTGCCAGCAGTCACGACAGGGTGGATGGAAACACCATATATTTT
j_gene: TRBJ1-1; v_gene: TRBV27; abundance: once; d_gene: NA; CDR3aa: CASSLRGAVNTEAFF; CDR3nt: TGTGCCAGCAGTTTAAGAGGGGCGGTGAACACTGAAGCTTTCTTT
j_gene: TRBJ2-7; v_gene: TRBV5-6; abundance: NA; d_gene: NA; CDR3aa: CASRRGPINHEQYF; CDR3nt: TGTGCCAGCAGGCGCGGGCCTATAAACCACGAGCAGTACTTC
j_gene: TRBJ2-1; v_gene: TRBV19; abundance: NA; d_gene: TRBD2; CDR3aa: CASMKLAGGYNEQFF; CDR3nt: TGTGCCAGTATGAAGCTAGCGGGAGGCTACAATGAGCAGTTCTTC
j_gene: TRBJ1-2; v_gene: TRBV20-1; abundance: NA; d_gene: NA; CDR3aa: CSAMADYGYTF; CDR3nt: TGCAGTGCTATGGCTGACTATGGCTACACCTTC
j_gene: TRBJ1-1; v_gene: TRBV7-3; abundance: few; d_gene: NA; CDR3aa: CASSRTPGSNTEAFF; CDR3nt: TGTGCCAGCAGCCGTACCCCAGGATCGAACACTGAAGCTTTCTTT
j_gene: TRBJ2-4; v_gene: TRBV7-2; abundance: NA; d_gene: TRBD1; CDR3aa: CASSLQQGVAKNIQYF; CDR3nt: TGTGCCAGCAGCTTACAACAGGGGGTGGCCAAAAACATTCAGTACTTC
j_gene: TRBJ2-3; v_gene: TRBV20-1; abundance: NA; d_gene: NA; CDR3aa: CSGGRTDTQYF; CDR3nt: TGCAGTGGAGGGCGCACAGATACGCAGTATTTT
j_gene: TRBJ1-1; v_gene: TRBV11-3; abundance: NA; d_gene: NA; CDR3aa: CASSLNRDTEAFF; CDR3nt: TGTGCCAGCAGCTTGAACAGGGATACTGAAGCTTTCTTT
j_gene: TRBJ2-5; v_gene: TRBV13; abundance: NA; d_gene: NA; CDR3aa: CASSGYRVGETQYF; CDR3nt: TGTGCCAGCAGCGGCTACAGGGTTGGGGAGACCCAGTACTTC
j_gene: TRBJ2-3; v_gene: TRBV9; abundance: NA; d_gene: TRBD1; CDR3aa: CASSRDRGGTDTQYF; CDR3nt: TGTGCCAGCAGCAGAGACAGGGGTGGCACAGATACGCAGTATTTT
j_gene: TRBJ2-3; v_gene: TRBV5-1; abundance: once; d_gene: NA; CDR3aa: CASSSVPTDTQYF; CDR3nt: TGCGCCAGCAGCTCCGTGCCCACAGATACGCAGTATTTT
j_gene: TRBJ1-2; v_gene: TRBV7-6; abundance: NA; d_gene: TRBD1; CDR3aa: CASSQPTGTGYTF; CDR3nt: TGTGCCAGCAGCCAACCGACAGGGACCGGCTACACCTTC
j_gene: TRBJ2-5; v_gene: TRBV7-2; abundance: NA; d_gene: TRBD1; CDR3aa: CASSWDRGETQYF; CDR3nt: TGTGCCAGCAGCTGGGACAGGGGAGAGACCCAGTACTTC
j_gene: TRBJ2-1; v_gene: TRBV21-1; abundance: once; d_gene: NA; CDR3aa: CASTGGSSYNEQFF; CDR3nt: TGTGCCAGCACAGGGGGAAGCTCCTACAATGAGCAGTTCTTC
j_gene: TRBJ2-7; v_gene: TRBV27; abundance: NA; d_gene: NA; CDR3aa: CASYGPPTYEQYF; CDR3nt: TGTGCCAGCTACGGGCCACCCACCTACGAGCAGTACTTC
j_gene: TRBJ2-5; v_gene: TRBV5-6; abundance: NA; d_gene: NA; CDR3aa: CASSPGLQETQYF; CDR3nt: TGTGCCAGCAGCCCGGGCCTCCAAGAGACCCAGTACTTC
j_gene: TRBJ1-2; v_gene: TRBV6-5; abundance: few; d_gene: TRBD1; CDR3aa: CASNGQGSIYGYTF; CDR3nt: TGTGCCAGCAACGGACAGGGAAGTATCTATGGCTACACCTTC
j_gene: TRBJ2-7; v_gene: TRBV7-9; abundance: NA; d_gene: TRBD2; CDR3aa: CASSPGTSGRRYEQYF; CDR3nt: TGTGCCAGCAGCCCAGGGACTAGCGGGAGAAGGTACGAGCAGTACTTC
j_gene: TRBJ2-7; v_gene: TRBV6-1; abundance: NA; d_gene: NA; CDR3aa: CASSEEGVWGEQYF; CDR3nt: TGTGCCAGCAGTGAAGAGGGGGTATGGGGCGAGCAGTACTTC